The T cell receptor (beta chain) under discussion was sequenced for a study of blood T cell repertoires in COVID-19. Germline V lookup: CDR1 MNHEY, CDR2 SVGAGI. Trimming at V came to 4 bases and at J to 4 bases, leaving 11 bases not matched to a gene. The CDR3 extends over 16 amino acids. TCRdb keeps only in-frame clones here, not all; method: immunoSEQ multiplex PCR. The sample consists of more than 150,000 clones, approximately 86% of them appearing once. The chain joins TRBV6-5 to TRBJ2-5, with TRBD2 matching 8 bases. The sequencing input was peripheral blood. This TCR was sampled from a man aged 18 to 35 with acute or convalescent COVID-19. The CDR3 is CASSSRTGGPRETQYF. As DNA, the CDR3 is TGTGCCAGCAGTTCGAGGACGGGGGGGCCCAGAGAGACCCAGTACTTC.